The 9 T cell receptor beta chains below all came from one sample that was sequenced in a study of blood T cell repertoires in COVID-19. TCRdb's table, derived via immunoSEQ multiplex PCR, lists solely in-frame clones and lacks some. In the table there are more than 150,000 clones, about 77% of which are singletons. Sequenced sample: peripheral blood. The receptors derive from a woman older than 75 with active or convalescent COVID-19.

This clone was detected only a few times. The chain uses TRBV6-5 and TRBJ1-4; TRBD1 agrees at 8 bases. Germline values: CDR1 MNHEY, CDR2 SVGAGI. Unmatched junction bases numbered 9, after V lost 5 bases and J lost 10 bases. The CDR3 has 14 residues. The DNA of the CDR3 is TGTGCCAGCAGTCCGCAGGGGGCTCTCGGAAAACTGTTTTTT. This translates into CASSPQGALGKLFF.

CDR3 bases: TGTGCCAGTAGTATTGGGGCCGCTGGGTATGGCTACACCTTC. Protein sequence: CASSIGAAGYGYTF. The V and J genes are TRBV19 and TRBJ1-2, with D possibly TRBD1 on 5 matching bases. V was cut by 3 bases and J by 5 bases, with 13 bases left in between. CDR1 is LNHDA, CDR2 SQIVND, per germline (reference sequence). This CDR3 has 14 residues.

V and J are TRBV6-2 or TRBV6-3 and TRBJ2-5, with D perhaps matching TRBD1 (5 bases). Deletions cut 4 bases from V and 5 bases from J, with 11 bases between. The length of the CDR3 is 13 residues. Germline V gene data show CDR1 as MNHEY and CDR2 as SVGEGT. The CDR3 bases are TGTGCCAGCAGTTCCCAGGGTCGGGAGACCCAGTACTTC. It is translated as CASSSQGRETQYF.

This clone was found a few times. The genes are TRBV4-2 and TRBJ1-3; the D is unclear. The germline CDR1 and CDR2 sequences are LGHNA and YNFKEQ. The CDR3 is made up of 15 amino acids. Trimming pared 0 bases from V and 3 bases from J, leaving 9 bases between. The CDR3 here is CASSQDGEGGNTIYF. CDR3 DNA: TGTGCCAGCAGCCAAGATGGGGAGGGTGGAAACACCATATATTTT.

This chain uses TRBV10-2 with TRBJ2-7, with TRBD2 matching over 7 bases. The V gene's germline CDR1 is WSHSY and CDR2 SAAADI. V lost 4 bases and J lost 3; bases outside the gene matches: 6. The CDR3 is made up of 14 amino acids. For the CDR3, the DNA is TGCGCCAGCAGTGGACTAGCAGCCCTCTACGAGCAGTACTTC. Protein product: CASSGLAALYEQYF.

V and J are TRBV5-1 and TRBJ1-2, with 8 nucleotides matching TRBD1. The CDR3 has 12 amino acids. Germline CDR1 SGHRS, CDR2 YFSETQ. V lost 4 bases and J lost 7; bases outside the gene matches: 3. As DNA, the CDR3 is TGCGCCAGCAGCCGGGACAGGATTGGCTACACCTTC. This sequence encodes CASSRDRIGYTF.

CDR3 sequence (DNA): TGTGCCAGCAGCCGGGACAGGGGAAACTATGGCTACACCTTC. It specifies CASSRDRGNYGYTF. V usage is TRBV9 and J usage is TRBJ1-2, with 10 bases matching TRBD1. This CDR3 is built from 14 residues. Germline trimming cut 4 bases from V and 2 bases from J; bases unmatched to any gene: 2. From germline, CDR1 is SGDLS and CDR2 YYNGEE. Supplemented by reference TRBV9 and TRBJ1-2, the full variable domain reads DSGVTQTPKHLITATGQRVTLRCSPRSGDLSVYWYQQSLDQGLQFLIQYYNGEERAKGNILERFSAQQFPDLHSELNLSSLELGDSALYFCASSRDRGNYGYTFGSGTRLTVV.

The table lists this clone with a few counts. V is TRBV28 and J is TRBJ2-7, with a tentative D call TRBD2 (5 bases). This CDR3 has 14 residues. With 3 bases removed from V and 3 bases from J, the gap between germline ends came to 12 bases. Germline assignment: CDR1 MDHEN and CDR2 SYDVKM. The CDR3 DNA follows: TGTGCCAGCAGTTTGCCGGGGAACTACTACGAGCAGTACTTC. It specifies CASSLPGNYYEQYF.

This clone was counted once. The chain couples TRBV28 to TRBJ2-4, with 10 bases matching TRBD1. Germline V gives CDR1 MDHEN, CDR2 SYDVKM. V lost 5 bases to trimming and J lost 6 bases; unmatched junction nucleotides: 4. CDR3 length equals 14 residues. In DNA, the CDR3 is TGTGCCAGCAGTCCGACAGGGGGCATAAACATTCAGTACTTC. Residues: CASSPTGGINIQYF.